The 31 T cell receptor beta chains presented below share a single source sample, sequenced in a study of Ad26.COV2.S vaccination and SARS-CoV-2 variants. Sequencing was performed with immunoSEQ multiplex PCR; in TCRdb, only in-frame clones are kept and a portion is missing. The sample holds hundreds of thousands of clones, around 87% seen once. Treatment denoted: some 20 received Ad26.COV2.S at low or high dose, single or two shots; about 5 received placebo; per-sample allocation not given. After the first vaccine or placebo injection, samples were drawn on day 63. This specimen consisted of peripheral blood, obtained in a trial of Ad26.COV2.S vaccine versus placebo. The receptor source for this set is a person aged 18-65 years who received the Ad26.COV2.S COVID-19 vaccine or a placebo.

V is TRBV6-2 or TRBV6-3 and J is TRBJ2-2; D is unclear. The CDR3 extends over 14 amino acids. V gave up 0 bases and J gave up 7 bases, with 9 bases separating them. Germline lookup yields CDR1 MNHEY and CDR2 SVGEGT. This chain's CDR3 is CASSYSGAGGELFF. CDR3 nucleotide sequence: TGTGCCAGCAGTTACTCCGGAGCCGGCGGGGAGCTGTTTTTT.

The chain has TRBV27 and TRBJ2-7; 7 bases fit TRBD1. With 5 bases clipped from V and 4 bases from J, the junction kept 8 bases outside the gene matches. The CDR3 length is 14 residues. CDR1 and CDR2 from the germline V gene are MNHEY and SMNVEV (reference sequence). This CDR3 is CASSPQLRGYEQYF. CDR3 bases: TGTGCCAGCAGTCCCCAGCTCAGGGGGTACGAGCAGTACTTC.

V and J are TRBV5-6 and TRBJ1-6; D may be TRBD1 (5 bases). Germline CDR1 reads SGHDT; CDR2 reads YYEEEE. The CDR3 sequence is 15 residues long. The V gene lost 3 bases and the J gene lost 6 bases, with 13 bases spanning the gap. This CDR3 reads CASSYGTAPNSPLHF. The CDR3 DNA is TGTGCCAGCAGCTATGGGACGGCACCTAATTCACCCCTCCACTTT.

This rearrangement joins TRBV5-4 to TRBJ2-2; 9 bases align to TRBD2. Germline V gene lookup returns CDR1 SGHNT and CDR2 YYREEE (reference sequence). V lost 4 bases to trimming and J lost 3 bases; unmatched junction nucleotides: 10. This CDR3 is 17 amino acids long. DNA of the CDR3: TGTGCCAGCAGCCCGGGCGTCCTAGCGGGACACACCGGGGAGCTGTTTTTT. It is translated as CASSPGVLAGHTGELFF.

This clone has just one count. The CDR3 DNA sequence: TGCGCCAGCAGCTTGGCGGGGGACAGGGGGAACTATGGCTACACCTTC. Translating it yields CASSLAGDRGNYGYTF. V is TRBV5-1 and J is TRBJ1-2; 11 bases map to TRBD1. The CDR3 is 16 residues long. Germline loops: CDR1 SGHRS, CDR2 YFSETQ. Germline trimming cut 0 bases from V and 2 bases from J; bases unmatched to any gene: 3.

This rearrangement joins TRBV3-1 (or the pseudogene TRBV3-2) to TRBJ1-1; tentative D call: TRBD1 (5 bases). Germline assignment: CDR1 LGHDT and CDR2 YNNKEL (reference sequence). V dropped 4 bases and J dropped 10 bases, with 13 bases sitting between them. The CDR3 has 12 residues. The CDR3 DNA is TGTGCCAGCAGCCGGTCAGGGTCAGGAGCTTTCTTT. Translated, it gives CASSRSGSGAFF.

This chain uses TRBV7-2 with TRBJ1-2; TRBD1 matches 7 bases. With V trimmed by 2 bases and J by 4 bases, 13 bases remained unmatched. The germline gives CDR1 SGHTA, CDR2 FQGNSA. This CDR3 comprises 17 residues. This CDR3 is CASSLLVQGGKGYGYTF. As DNA, the CDR3 is TGTGCCAGCAGCTTATTGGTCCAGGGGGGGAAAGGCTATGGCTACACCTTC.

V and J are TRBV9 and TRBJ2-1; 8 positions match TRBD2. The CDR3 loop spans 15 amino acids. V shed 0 bases, J shed 3 bases, and the junction held 2 bases outside the gene matches. CDR1 SGDLS and CDR2 YYNGEE come from the germline V gene. CDR3: CASSVEAGVYNEQFF. The DNA of the CDR3 is TGTGCCAGCAGCGTAGAAGCGGGGGTCTACAATGAGCAGTTCTTC.

This clone was seen only once. The gene calls are TRBV12-3 or TRBV12-4 and TRBJ2-7; the D gene is possibly TRBD2 (5 bases). Deletions cut 4 bases from V and 6 bases from J, with 10 bases between. The CDR3 covers 12 residues. The CDR3 here is CASSSESGEQYF. The DNA for the CDR3 is TGTGCCAGCAGTTCGGAAAGCGGCGAGCAGTACTTC.

The chain combines TRBV6-4 with TRBJ2-6; 9 nucleotides agree with TRBD1. The CDR3 runs 16 residues. Trimming removed 5 bases from V and 1 base from J; junction bases left unmatched: 3. Germline V gene lookup returns CDR1 MRHNA and CDR2 SNTAGT. CDR3 protein: CASSPGTGSGANVLTF. For the CDR3, the DNA is TGTGCCAGCAGTCCCGGGACAGGGTCTGGGGCCAACGTCCTGACTTTC.

The genes are TRBV4-2 and TRBJ1-1; D unresolved. V was cut by 0 bases and J by 3 bases, with 11 bases left in between. The CDR3 loop spans 15 amino acids. CDR1 LGHNA and CDR2 YNFKEQ come from the germline V gene. This CDR3 reads CASSQDWAGYTEAFF. The DNA of the CDR3 is TGTGCCAGCAGCCAAGACTGGGCGGGATACACTGAAGCTTTCTTT.

The chain has TRBV2 and TRBJ1-1; 12 nucleotides match TRBD1. The CDR3 is 18 residues long. The junction had 15 bases not matched to a gene; V was cut back by 6 bases and J by 4 bases. Germline CDR1 SNHLY, CDR2 FYNNEI. The DNA of the CDR3 is TGTGCCAGCAGCGGCGCCCGGGACAGGGGGCTGGTGGGCACTGAAGCTTTCTTT. It yields the protein CASSGARDRGLVGTEAFF.

The CDR3 region has the DNA TGTGCCAGCAGCTTAGATAGTGGTACGGCTTTCTTT. Protein product: CASSLDSGTAFF. The chain links TRBV11-3 to TRBJ1-1; D gene unclear. V shed 0 bases and J shed 11 bases, with 10 bases lying between them. The germline V gene has CDR1 SGHNT and CDR2 YENEEA. This CDR3 has 12 amino acids.

The rearrangement uses TRBV4-1 and TRBJ2-1; D ambiguous. Germline V CDR1 and CDR2: MGHRA, YSYEKL. The CDR3 covers 15 residues. V shed 1 base and J shed 0 bases, with 7 bases lying between them. The CDR3 loop is CASSQAESSYNEQFF. CDR3 nucleotides: TGCGCCAGCAGCCAAGCCGAGAGCTCCTACAATGAGCAGTTCTTC.

The rearrangement links TRBV2 to TRBJ1-4; no firm D call. The V end lost 4 bases, the J end lost 5 bases, and 11 bases lay between the germline ends. Germline CDR1 reads SNHLY; CDR2 reads FYNNEI. CDR3 length: 14 amino acids. CDR3 in amino acids: CASSVSAVNEKLFF. For the CDR3, the DNA is TGTGCCAGCAGTGTATCGGCAGTCAATGAAAAACTGTTTTTT. Full variable domain (remainder filled in from reference TRBV2 and TRBJ1-4): EPEVTQTPSHQVTQMGQEVILRCVPISNHLYFYWYRQILGQKVEFLVSFYNNEISEKSEIFDDQFSVERPDGSNFTLKIRSTKLEDSAMYFCASSVSAVNEKLFFGSGTQLSVL.

The CDR3 region has the DNA TGTGCCAGCAGCGTATTACCCGGGACAGGGGGTAACAATGAGCAGTTCTTC. Protein: CASSVLPGTGGNNEQFF. This chain links TRBV9 with TRBJ2-1, with 11 nucleotides matching TRBD1. CDR1 SGDLS and CDR2 YYNGEE come from the germline V gene. This CDR3 is built from 17 residues. V lost 1 base and J lost 5; bases outside the gene matches: 8.

The chain is built from TRBV4-1 and TRBJ1-3; possible D gene TRBD1, 5 bases. Germline V gives CDR1 MGHRA, CDR2 YSYEKL. This CDR3 has 16 residues. V shed 2 bases and J shed 0 bases, with 11 bases lying between them. The CDR3 spells CASSQFGGVSGNTIYF. The CDR3 region has the DNA TGCGCCAGCAGCCAATTCGGGGGAGTCTCTGGAAACACCATATATTTT.

This rearrangement joins TRBV5-1 to TRBJ2-2; 8 positions match TRBD2. CDR1 is SGHRS and CDR2 is YFSETQ in the germline V gene. CDR3 length: 16 amino acids. Trimming at V came to 4 bases and at J to 4 bases, leaving 9 bases not matched to a gene. The CDR3 loop is CASSPSGGGLTGELFF. The CDR3 nucleotides are TGCGCCAGCAGCCCGTCCGGGGGGGGCCTCACCGGGGAGCTGTTTTTT.

This rearrangement joins TRBV5-5 to TRBJ1-1; unclear D gene. Germline-derived CDR1 and CDR2 are SGHKS and YYEKEE (reference sequence). This CDR3 comprises 16 residues. The germline V and J ends were trimmed by 1 base and 0 bases, with 13 bases remaining between them. The CDR3 sequence is CASSLFIGQMNTEAFF. The CDR3 bases are TGTGCCAGCAGCTTGTTCATCGGCCAGATGAACACTGAAGCTTTCTTT. Complete variable domain (other parts from reference TRBV5-5 and TRBJ1-1): DAGVTQSPTHLIKTRGQQVTLRCSPISGHKSVSWYQQVLGQGPQFIFQYYEKEERGRGNFPDRFSARQFPNYSSELNVNALLLGDSALYLCASSLFIGQMNTEAFFGQGTRLTVV.

The CDR3, as DNA: TGCGCCAGCAGCTCCCCGGGACAGGGTTTGAACTATGGCTACACCTTC. It specifies CASSSPGQGLNYGYTF. This chain uses TRBV5-1 with TRBJ1-2; 9 bases map to TRBD1. The CDR3 is made up of 16 amino acids. V shed 3 bases and J 2 bases; nucleotides not matched to a gene: 8. The germline V gene has CDR1 SGHRS and CDR2 YFSETQ. The full variable domain, its missing parts supplied by reference TRBV5-1 and TRBJ1-2, is KAGVTQTPRYLIKTRGQQVTLSCSPISGHRSVSWYQQTPGQGLQFLFEYFSETQRNKGNFPGRFSGRQFSNSRSEMNVSTLELGDSALYLCASSSPGQGLNYGYTFGSGTRLTVV.

This clone was counted a single time. The chain couples TRBV30 to TRBJ1-1; D is possibly TRBD1 (6 bases). This CDR3 is built from 14 residues. The germline gives CDR1 GTSNPN, CDR2 SVGIG (reference sequence). Between the trimmed V and J ends, which lost 0 bases and 0 bases, there was a span of 8 bases. The CDR3 here is CAWSVGQMNTEAFF. The DNA of the CDR3 is TGTGCCTGGAGTGTAGGACAGATGAACACTGAAGCTTTCTTT.

The chain combines TRBV5-1 with TRBJ1-6, with 10 bases lining up with TRBD1. CDR3 size: 14 residues. V shed 5 bases, J shed 8 bases, and the junction held 4 bases outside the gene matches. Germline CDR1 SGHRS, CDR2 YFSETQ. The CDR3 protein is CASSRTGGDSPLHF. The CDR3 bases are TGCGCCAGCAGTAGGACAGGGGGGGATTCACCCCTCCACTTT.

This chain links TRBV4-3 with TRBJ2-1, with D maybe TRBD1 (5 bases). Germline CDR1 reads LGHNA; CDR2 reads YSLEER. V was shortened by 0 bases and J by 0 bases, with 15 bases between the two germline ends. This CDR3 is 18 amino acids long. CDR3 protein: CASSQDAPTRASYNEQFF. The CDR3 coding sequence is TGCGCCAGCAGCCAAGATGCCCCGACCAGGGCCTCCTACAATGAGCAGTTCTTC.

The rearrangement uses TRBV3-1 (or the pseudogene TRBV3-2) and TRBJ2-2, with TRBD2 matching over 13 bases. The CDR3 covers 19 residues. Looked up from germline, CDR1 is LGHDT and CDR2 is YNNKEL (reference sequence). The V segment lost 3 bases and the J segment 4 bases; nucleotides outside the gene matches: 11. CDR3 in DNA: TGTGCCAGCAGCCACTCCCTAGGGACTAGCGGGGACCCCACCGGGGAGCTGTTTTTT. Its protein is CASSHSLGTSGDPTGELFF.

J is TRBJ2-2 and V is TRBV19, with TRBD1 matching over 7 bases. CDR3 length: 14 amino acids. CDR1 and CDR2 (germline): LNHDA, SQIVND (reference sequence). V lost 3 bases, J lost 5 bases, and 3 bases stayed unmatched. Here the CDR3 DNA reads TGTGCCAGTAGTATCGGGACAGCGACCGGGGAGCTGTTTTTT. Protein product: CASSIGTATGELFF.

The V call is TRBV7-8, the J call TRBJ1-1; tentative D call: TRBD1 (5 bases). This CDR3 has 15 amino acids. V dropped 5 bases and J dropped 4 bases, with 17 bases sitting between them. Germline V gene lookup returns CDR1 SGHVS and CDR2 FQNEAQ. For the CDR3, the DNA is TGTGCCAGCAGCGCACAGGTCCAGGTTTCCACTGAAGCTTTCTTT. Translating gives CASSAQVQVSTEAFF.

This clone was seen a single time. One end of the junction varies from germline; a read error may be responsible. CDR3 sequence (DNA): TGTGCTAGCAGCTTGGGGACTAGCGGGGGGACGGAGACCCAGTACTTC. Translating gives CASSLGTSGGTETQYF. The chain uses TRBV7-7 and TRBJ2-5, with TRBD2 matching over 15 bases. The CDR3 is made up of 16 amino acids. The germline V gene has CDR1 SSHAT and CDR2 FNYEAQ (reference sequence).

This chain uses TRBV24-1 with TRBJ2-3, with D possibly being TRBD1 or TRBD2 (5 bases each). The CDR3 has 14 residues. The ends were cut back, 5 bases at V and 3 bases at J, with 11 bases in the middle. Germline V gene lookup returns CDR1 KGHDR and CDR2 SFDVKD. The CDR3 is CATSAGGETDTQYF. Written as DNA, the CDR3 is TGTGCCACCAGTGCTGGGGGAGAAACAGATACGCAGTATTTT.

The V gene is TRBV19, the J gene TRBJ2-2; either TRBD1 or TRBD2 may fit D (5 bases each). V was trimmed by 4 bases and J by 0 bases, leaving 15 bases between them. The germline CDR1 and CDR2 sequences are LNHDA and SQIVND (reference sequence). The CDR3 runs to 17 residues. CDR3 sequence (DNA): TGTGCCAGTAGTAGACGGGACGACCCCTCGAACACCGGGGAGCTGTTTTTT. Amino acid sequence: CASSRRDDPSNTGELFF.

V and J are TRBV3-1 (or the pseudogene TRBV3-2) and TRBJ2-7; 7 bases are shared with TRBD1. From germline, CDR1 is LGHDT and CDR2 YNNKEL (reference sequence). The CDR3 has 14 amino acids. The ends lost 4 bases at V and 6 bases at J; junction bases unmatched: 9. CDR3 loop: CASSPERDSFEQYF. The CDR3 coding sequence is TGTGCCAGCAGCCCAGAGAGGGACAGCTTCGAGCAGTACTTC.

The chain has TRBV20-1 and TRBJ1-1, with D uncertain. Germline values: CDR1 DFQATT, CDR2 SNEGSKA (reference sequence). The CDR3 loop spans 11 amino acids. Trimming took 2 bases from V and 3 from J, leaving 4 bases between them. CDR3 DNA sequence: TGCAGTGCTAGATCGTACACTGAAGCTTTCTTT. This translates into CSARSYTEAFF.